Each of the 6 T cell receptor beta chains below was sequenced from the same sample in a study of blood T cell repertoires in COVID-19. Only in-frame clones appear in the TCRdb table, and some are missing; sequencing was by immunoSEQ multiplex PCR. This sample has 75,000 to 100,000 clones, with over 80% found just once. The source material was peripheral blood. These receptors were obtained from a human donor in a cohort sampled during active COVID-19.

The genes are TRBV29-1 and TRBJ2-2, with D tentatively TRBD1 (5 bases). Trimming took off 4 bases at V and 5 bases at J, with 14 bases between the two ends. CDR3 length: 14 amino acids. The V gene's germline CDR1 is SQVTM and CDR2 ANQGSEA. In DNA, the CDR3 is TGCAGCGTTGCCCCAGGGTGGTCGACCGGGGAGCTGTTTTTT. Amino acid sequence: CSVAPGWSTGELFF.

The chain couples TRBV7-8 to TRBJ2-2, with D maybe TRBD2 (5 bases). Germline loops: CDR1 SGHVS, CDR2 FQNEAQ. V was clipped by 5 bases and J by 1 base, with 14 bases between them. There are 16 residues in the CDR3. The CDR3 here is CASSRARVENTGELFF. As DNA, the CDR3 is TGTGCCAGCAGCCGGGCGCGGGTTGAGAACACCGGGGAGCTGTTTTTT.

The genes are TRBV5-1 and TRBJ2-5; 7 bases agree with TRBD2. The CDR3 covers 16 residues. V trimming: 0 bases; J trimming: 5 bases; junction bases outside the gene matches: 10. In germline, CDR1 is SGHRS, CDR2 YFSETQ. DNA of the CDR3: TGCGCCAGCAGCTTGGCCCCAGGGAGGGCCGGGGAGACCCAGTACTTC. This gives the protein CASSLAPGRAGETQYF. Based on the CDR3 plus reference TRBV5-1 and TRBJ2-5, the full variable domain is KAGVTQTPRYLIKTRGQQVTLSCSPISGHRSVSWYQQTPGQGLQFLFEYFSETQRNKGNFPGRFSGRQFSNSRSEMNVSTLELGDSALYLCASSLAPGRAGETQYFGPGTRLLVL.

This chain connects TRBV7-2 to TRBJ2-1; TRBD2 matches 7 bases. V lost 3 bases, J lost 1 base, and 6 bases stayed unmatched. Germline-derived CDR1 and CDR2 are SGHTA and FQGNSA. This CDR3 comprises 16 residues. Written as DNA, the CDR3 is TGTGCCAGCAGCTTCGGCGGGAGTGGGTCCTACAATGAGCAGTTCTTC. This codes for CASSFGGSGSYNEQFF.

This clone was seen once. The CDR3 DNA follows: TGTGCCAGCAGGATTTTAAACGCAGACACTGAAGCTTTCTTT. Protein sequence: CASRILNADTEAFF. The V gene is TRBV6-5, the J gene TRBJ1-1, with no clear D. This CDR3 has 14 residues. Per the germline V gene, CDR1 is MNHEY and CDR2 is SVGAGI. The ends were cut back, 6 bases at V and 3 bases at J, with 14 bases in the middle.

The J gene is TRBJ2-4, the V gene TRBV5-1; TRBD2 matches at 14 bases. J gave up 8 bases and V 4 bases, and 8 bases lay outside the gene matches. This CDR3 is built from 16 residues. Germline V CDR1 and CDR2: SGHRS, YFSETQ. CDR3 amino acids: CASSPGLAGARDIQYF. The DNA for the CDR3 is TGCGCCAGCAGCCCGGGACTAGCGGGGGCCCGGGACATTCAGTACTTC.